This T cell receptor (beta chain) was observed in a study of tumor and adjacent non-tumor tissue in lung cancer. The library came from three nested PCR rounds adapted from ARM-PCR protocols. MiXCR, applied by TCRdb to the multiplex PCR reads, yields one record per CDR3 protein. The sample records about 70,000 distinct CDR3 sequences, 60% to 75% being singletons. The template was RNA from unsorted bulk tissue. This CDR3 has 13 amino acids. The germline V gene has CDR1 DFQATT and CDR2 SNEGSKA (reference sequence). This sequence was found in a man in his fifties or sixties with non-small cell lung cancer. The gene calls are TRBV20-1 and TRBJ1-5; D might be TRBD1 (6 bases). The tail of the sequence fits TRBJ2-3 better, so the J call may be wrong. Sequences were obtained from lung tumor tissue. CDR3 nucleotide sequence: TGCAGTGCCAGGTTGTGGGACAATCAGCCCCAGTATTTT. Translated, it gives CSARLWDNQPQYF.